This T cell receptor (beta chain) was identified during a study of pediatric ulcerative colitis. Study-wide findings and caveats: A couple of patients had blood samples with substantially reduced template counts.

The CDR3 totals 14 residues. V was cut by 0 bases and J by 1 base, with 7 bases left in between. Germline V gene sequence: CDR1 SGHRS, CDR2 YFSETQ. Produced via immunoSEQ multiplex PCR; TCRdb's table is partial and in-frame only. The profile covers tens of thousands of clones, with around 87% appearing a single time and approximately 1.5% taken by the ten largest. This clone was found a few times. The antigen is not known. What was sequenced was blood. This TCR was recovered from a boy between 10 and 17 years old who was a control in a study of pediatric ulcerative colitis. The V call is TRBV5-1, the J call TRBJ1-2, with D hard to call. In nucleotides, the CDR3 is TGCGCCAGCAGCTTGGGACGGAATAACTATGGCTACACCTTC. Its translation is CASSLGRNNYGYTF. The full variable domain, in which reference TRBV5-1 and TRBJ1-2 provide the parts outside the CDR3, is KAGVTQTPRYLIKTRGQQVTLSCSPISGHRSVSWYQQTPGQGLQFLFEYFSETQRNKGNFPGRFSGRQFSNSRSEMNVSTLELGDSALYLCASSLGRNNYGYTFGSGTRLTVV.